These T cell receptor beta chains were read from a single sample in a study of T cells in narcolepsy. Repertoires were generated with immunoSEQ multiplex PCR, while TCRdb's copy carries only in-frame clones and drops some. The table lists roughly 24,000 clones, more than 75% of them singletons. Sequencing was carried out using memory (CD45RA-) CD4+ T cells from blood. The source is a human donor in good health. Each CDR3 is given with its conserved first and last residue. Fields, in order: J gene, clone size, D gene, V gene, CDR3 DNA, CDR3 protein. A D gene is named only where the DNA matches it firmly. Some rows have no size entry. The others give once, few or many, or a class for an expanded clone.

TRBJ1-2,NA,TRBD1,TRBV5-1,TGCGCCAGCAGCTTGGCCGGGACAGGGCTGGATGGCTACACCTTC,CASSLAGTGLDGYTF
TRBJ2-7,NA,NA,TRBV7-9,TGTGCCAGCAGCTTAGGTCAGTTTGAGCAGTACTTC,CASSLGQFEQYF
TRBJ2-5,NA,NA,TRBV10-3,TGTGCCATCAGTCCCTCGACTACAAGTCAAGAGACCCAGTACTTC,CAISPSTTSQETQYF
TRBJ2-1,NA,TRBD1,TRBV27,TGTGCCAGCAGTTTGGACAGGGCCTACAATGAGCAGTTCTTC,CASSLDRAYNEQFF
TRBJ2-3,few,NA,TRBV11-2,TGTGCCAGCAGCGCTATCAGGGGCAAGGCAGATACGCAGTATTTT,CASSAIRGKADTQYF
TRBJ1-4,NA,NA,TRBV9,TGTGCCAGCAGCGTAGCAACAGGTTATAATGAAAAACTGTTTTTT,CASSVATGYNEKLFF
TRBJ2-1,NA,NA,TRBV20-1,TGCAGTGCTAGAGGGGACAATGAGCAGTTCTTC,CSARGDNEQFF
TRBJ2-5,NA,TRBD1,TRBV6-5,TGTGCCAGCAGTCCCTCGACAGGGTTCCAAGAGACCCAGTACTTC,CASSPSTGFQETQYF
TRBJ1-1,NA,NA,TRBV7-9,TGTGCCAGCAGCTTAGTAGAGTTAGAAGCTTTCTTT,CASSLVELEAFF
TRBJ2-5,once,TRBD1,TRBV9,TGTGCCAGCAGCGCCCGGACAGGGGAAGAGACCCAGTACTTC,CASSARTGEETQYF
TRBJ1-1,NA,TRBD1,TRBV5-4,TGTGCCAGCAGCACCGGCGGGGGACAGTGGGGTGAAGCTTTCTTT,CASSTGGGQWGEAFF
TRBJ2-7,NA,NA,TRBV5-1,TGCGCCAGCAGCTTGGTGGGTATGGGAGAGCCTTCCTACGAGCAGTACTTC,CASSLVGMGEPSYEQYF
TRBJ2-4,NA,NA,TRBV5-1,TGCGCCAGCAGCTTGGGCGACAGTACTCTAGCCAAAAACATTCAGTACTTC,CASSLGDSTLAKNIQYF
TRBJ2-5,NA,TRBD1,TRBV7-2,TGTGCCAGCAGTTCCGGACAGGGGGGCTTGGAGACCCAGTACTTC,CASSSGQGGLETQYF
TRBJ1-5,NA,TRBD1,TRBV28,TGTGCCAGCAGCCGCCCGGACAGGCCAGATCAGCCCCAGCATTTT,CASSRPDRPDQPQHF
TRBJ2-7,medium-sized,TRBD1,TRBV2,TGTGCCAGCAAGGGAGGGACAGGGAGTAACGAGCAGTACTTC,CASKGGTGSNEQYF
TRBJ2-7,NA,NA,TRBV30,TGTGCCTGGAGCAGGGACATCTCCTACGAGCAGTACTTC,CAWSRDISYEQYF
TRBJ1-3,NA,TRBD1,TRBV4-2,TGTGCCAGCAGCCAGGACAGGTCTCTCTCTGGAAACACCATATATTTT,CASSQDRSLSGNTIYF
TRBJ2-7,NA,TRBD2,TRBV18,TGTGCCAGCTCACCTTCGGGACTAGCGGGAGAGTACGAGCAGTACTTC,CASSPSGLAGEYEQYF
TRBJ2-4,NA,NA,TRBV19,TGTGCCAGTAGTGACCGACTCCGACTAGCCAAAAACATTCAGTACTTC,CASSDRLRLAKNIQYF
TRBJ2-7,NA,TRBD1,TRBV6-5,TGTGCCAGCAGTTACTCGCAGGACAGGGGTTACGAGCAGTACTTC,CASSYSQDRGYEQYF
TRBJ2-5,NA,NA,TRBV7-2,TGTGCCAGCAGCTCCGACTATCGGGAAGAGACCCAGTACTTC,CASSSDYREETQYF
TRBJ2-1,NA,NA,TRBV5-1,TGCGCCAGCAGCTGGGGCCAGGGTAGCAATGAGCAGTTCTTC,CASSWGQGSNEQFF
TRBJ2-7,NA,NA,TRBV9,TGTGCCAGCAGCGTCCAACAGGGTAGCGAGCAGTACTTC,CASSVQQGSEQYF
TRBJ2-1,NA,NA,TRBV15,TGTGCCACCAGCAGAGGATTGGTGGGGGTAGGAGGGGACAATGAGCAGTTCTTC,CATSRGLVGVGGDNEQFF
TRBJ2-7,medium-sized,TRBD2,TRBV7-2,TGTGCCAGCAGCGGACTAGGATCCTACGAGCAGTACTTC,CASSGLGSYEQYF
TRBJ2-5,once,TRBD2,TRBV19,TGTGCCAGTAGTCGCGGGAGGGGGAAAGAGACCCAGTACTTC,CASSRGRGKETQYF
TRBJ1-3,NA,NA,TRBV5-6,TGTGCCAGCAGCCTAGACCCCCGGGTAAGGCCCTCTGGAAACACCATATATTTT,CASSLDPRVRPSGNTIYF
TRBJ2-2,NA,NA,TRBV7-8,TGTGCCAGCAGCCCGACCCCGGGACTGAACACCGGGGAGCTGTTTTTT,CASSPTPGLNTGELFF
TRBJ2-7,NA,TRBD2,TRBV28,TGTGCCAGCCAAGAAGCGGGACTCTCCTACGAGCAGTACTTC,CASQEAGLSYEQYF
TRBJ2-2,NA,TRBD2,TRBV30,TGTGCCGGGACCCCATGGGCGGGGGGGAACACCGGGGAGCTGTTTTTT,CAGTPWAGGNTGELFF
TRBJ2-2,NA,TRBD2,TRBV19,TGTGCCAGTTCACCTAGCGGGAGGGCGAACACCGGGGAGCTGTTTTTT,CASSPSGRANTGELFF
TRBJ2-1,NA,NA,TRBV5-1,TGCGCCAGCAGCTTGGCCCTAGGGATCGGGAATGAGCAGTTCTTC,CASSLALGIGNEQFF
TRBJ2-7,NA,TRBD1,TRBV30,TGTGCCTGGACCGGGACAGGGATCGGGTACGAGCAGTACTTC,CAWTGTGIGYEQYF
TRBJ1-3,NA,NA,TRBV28,TGTGCCAGCAGTTCAGCTGGAAACACCATATATTTT,CASSSAGNTIYF
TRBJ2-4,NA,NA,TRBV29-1,TGCAGCGTTGTTGGGGAGCGCTTGGACATTCAGTACTTC,CSVVGERLDIQYF
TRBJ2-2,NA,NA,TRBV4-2,TGTGCCAGCAGCCAAGTGACCAGGGGCGCGGGCACCGGGGAGCTGTTTTTT,CASSQVTRGAGTGELFF
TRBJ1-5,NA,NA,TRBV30,TGTGCCTGGAATGACCTTAATCAGCCCCAGCATTTT,CAWNDLNQPQHF
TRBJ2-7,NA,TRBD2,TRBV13,TGTGCCAGCAGCTTCCGAGCTAGCGGGGGAAGCTCCTACGAGCAGTACTTC,CASSFRASGGSSYEQYF
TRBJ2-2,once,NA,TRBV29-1,TGCAGCGTTGTTGCAGAGGGCTACACCGGGGAGCTGTTTTTT,CSVVAEGYTGELFF
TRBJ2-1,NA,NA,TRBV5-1,TGCGCCAGCAGCCCTGGAGGCGAGTCCTACAATGAGCAGTTCTTC,CASSPGGESYNEQFF
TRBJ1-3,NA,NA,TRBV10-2,TGCGCCAGCAGTGAAGGTGGACAGTCTGGAAACACCATATATTTT,CASSEGGQSGNTIYF
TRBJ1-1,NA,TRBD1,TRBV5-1,TGCGCCAGCAGCCCCAGTCAGGGGGCCTGGGAAGCTTTCTTT,CASSPSQGAWEAFF
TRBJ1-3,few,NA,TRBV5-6,TGTGCCAGCAGCTTGGTTACAGCTGGAAACACCATATATTTT,CASSLVTAGNTIYF